This T cell receptor beta chain derives from a study of shared clonotypes between healthy human individuals. CD45RA+ naive and CD45RA-negative memory subsets were separated from CD4+ cells. The germline CDR1 and CDR2 sequences are SEHNR and FQNEAQ (reference sequence). The junction had 3 bases not matched to a gene; V was cut back by 3 bases and J by 5 bases. CDR3 length: 13 residues. This clone was observed a few times. The sorted-subset replicate PCRs were given around 190 ng DNA, which is tens of thousands of T cell genomes. Clones were sequenced by immunoSEQ multiplex PCR, and TCRdb holds only the in-frame ones, with some missing. The sample consists of about 340,000 clones, 70% to 75% of them appearing once.

The receptor's source is a man aged 25 to 45 in good health. Material: memory CD4+ T cells sorted from blood. As for subset: CD45RA-negative fraction. This sequence joins TRBV7-9 and TRBJ1-2, with TRBD1 matching over 7 bases. Written as DNA, the CDR3 is TGTGCCAGCAGCTTCAGGGGGACATATGGCTACACCTTC. It encodes CASSFRGTYGYTF.